The clone carrying this T cell receptor beta chain was picked up many times. The entry originates in a study of T cells in Graves' hyperthyroidism and ophthalmopathy. Per the germline V gene, CDR1 is MNHEY and CDR2 is SMNVEV (reference sequence). V lost 6 bases, J lost 0 bases, and 5 bases stayed unmatched. The CDR3 extends over 15 amino acids. Amplified regions were TCR beta CDR3 sequences from RNA transcripts. HTBI primers were used for first-round RT-PCR of the TCR CDR3. TCRdb re-derived calls from the multiplex PCR reads in MiXCR, one entry per CDR3 protein. Altogether about 420,000 distinct CDR3 sequences are present, around 16% being singletons, with the ten largest covering 13% to 15%.

The clonotype originates from a woman between 18 and 30 years old with Graves' hyperthyroidism. The V gene is TRBV27, the J gene TRBJ2-4; 7 bases line up with TRBD2. The specimen was blood. CDR3 amino acids: CASRGGTLAKNIQYF. For the CDR3, the DNA is TGTGCCAGCAGGGGAGGGACGCTAGCCAAAAACATTCAGTACTTC.